The T cell receptor (beta chain) under discussion was sequenced for a study of cytomegalovirus exposure and HLA in healthy donors. Measured with immunoSEQ multiplex PCR; TCRdb has only the in-frame clones, and not every one. Of roughly 70,000 clones in the sample, roughly 89% are singletons; the top ten hold 3% to 4%. Trimming stripped 3 bases from V and 0 bases from J, with 9 bases between. The CDR3 sequence is 15 residues long. Per germline, CDR1 MDHEN and CDR2 SYDVKM. The chain couples TRBV28 to TRBJ2-1; D is perhaps TRBD1 (6 bases). The origin of this receptor is a woman younger than 30 in good health and CMV-seropositive. Sequencing was performed on PBMCs. This CDR3 is CASSLGTTSYNEQFF. The CDR3 coding sequence is TGTGCCAGCAGTTTGGGGACAACCTCCTACAATGAGCAGTTCTTC.